The rows below give T cell receptor beta chains drawn from one sample of a study of T cells in Graves' hyperthyroidism and ophthalmopathy. A single record per CDR3 protein comes from TCRdb applying MiXCR to the multiplex PCR reads. This table has fewer than 550,000 distinct CDR3 sequences, approximately 25% appearing once. The specimen was blood. The source of these receptors is a woman in her twenties or thirties with Graves' ophthalmopathy. CDR3s include the opening cysteine and the closing phenylalanine or tryptophan. Each record gives: V gene, D gene, J gene, clone size, CDR3 length, CDR3 protein, CDR3 DNA. A D gene is named only where the DNA matches it firmly. Some rows mark clone size as missing; the rest say once, few, many or name a class of expanded clone.

v_gene: TRBV27; d_gene: TRBD1; j_gene: TRBJ1-5; abundance: few; len: 16; CDR3aa: CASSPTAGGSNQPQHF; CDR3nt: TGTGCCAGCAGTCCTACGGCAGGGGGTAGCAATCAGCCCCAGCATTTT
v_gene: TRBV13; d_gene: TRBD1; j_gene: TRBJ2-6; abundance: few; len: 17; CDR3aa: CASSWDRGISGANVLTF; CDR3nt: TGTGCCAGCAGTTGGGACAGGGGGATCTCTGGGGCCAACGTCCTGACTTTC
v_gene: TRBV11-2; d_gene: TRBD1; j_gene: TRBJ1-2; abundance: many; len: 18; CDR3aa: CASSSVQINRGLGYGYTF; CDR3nt: TGTGCCAGCAGCTCCGTACAGATAAACAGGGGGCTAGGCTATGGCTACACCTTC
v_gene: TRBV6-4; d_gene: TRBD2; j_gene: TRBJ2-5; abundance: .; len: 12; CDR3aa: CASTSGQETQYF; CDR3nt: TGTGCCAGCACTAGCGGACAAGAGACCCAGTACTTC
v_gene: TRBV5-1; d_gene: .; j_gene: TRBJ1-5; abundance: many; len: 15; CDR3aa: CASSSQGLRDQPQHF; CDR3nt: TGCGCCAGCAGCTCTCAGGGCCTTCGGGATCAGCCCCAGCATTTT
v_gene: TRBV5-1; d_gene: TRBD2; j_gene: TRBJ2-2; abundance: .; len: 17; CDR3aa: CASSLSVVTSGAGELFF; CDR3nt: TGCGCCAGCAGCTTGAGTGTGGTGACTAGCGGTGCCGGGGAGCTGTTTTTT
v_gene: TRBV11-2; d_gene: TRBD1; j_gene: TRBJ2-7; abundance: .; len: 15; CDR3aa: CASSLPTGGWLEQYF; CDR3nt: TGTGCCAGCAGCTTACCGACAGGGGGCTGGTTGGAGCAGTACTTC
v_gene: TRBV6-5; d_gene: .; j_gene: TRBJ2-7; abundance: few; len: 14; CDR3aa: CASSYGLSSYEQYF; CDR3nt: TGTGCCAGCAGTTATGGACTCTCCTCCTACGAGCAGTACTTC
v_gene: TRBV18; d_gene: .; j_gene: TRBJ2-7; abundance: once; len: 13; CDR3aa: CASSLDYLNEQYF; CDR3nt: TGTGCCAGCTCACTGGACTACCTTAACGAGCAGTACTTC
v_gene: TRBV5-5; d_gene: .; j_gene: TRBJ2-5; abundance: many; len: 15; CDR3aa: CASSPIRGGTETQYF; CDR3nt: TGTGCCAGCAGCCCGATTCGCGGCGGGACGGAGACCCAGTACTTC
v_gene: TRBV6-2/TRBV6-3; d_gene: TRBD1; j_gene: TRBJ1-3; abundance: many; len: 20; CDR3aa: CASSRHRGGLYSTSGNTIYF; CDR3nt: TGTGCCAGCAGTCGCCACAGGGGTGGTCTATACTCTACCTCTGGAAACACCATATATTTT
v_gene: TRBV20-1; d_gene: .; j_gene: TRBJ1-5; abundance: many; len: 14; CDR3aa: CSAKPGVSNQPQHF; CDR3nt: TGCAGTGCCAAACCAGGGGTAAGCAATCAGCCCCAGCATTTT
v_gene: TRBV2; d_gene: .; j_gene: TRBJ2-7; abundance: few; len: 16; CDR3aa: CASIVLPAGDRGEQYF; CDR3nt: TGTGCCAGCATCGTGCTACCTGCGGGAGACAGGGGCGAGCAGTACTTC
v_gene: TRBV6-5; d_gene: .; j_gene: TRBJ1-5; abundance: many; len: 14; CDR3aa: CASSYSAGNQPQHF; CDR3nt: TGTGCCAGCAGTTACTCTGCGGGGAATCAGCCCCAGCATTTT
v_gene: TRBV29-1; d_gene: .; j_gene: TRBJ1-2; abundance: .; len: 11; CDR3aa: CSVDSWDGYTF; CDR3nt: TGCAGCGTAGACAGCTGGGATGGCTACACCTTC
v_gene: TRBV28; d_gene: .; j_gene: TRBJ1-2; abundance: .; len: 13; CDR3aa: CASTEGQNYGYTF; CDR3nt: TGTGCCAGCACCGAGGGACAAAACTATGGCTACACCTTC
v_gene: TRBV15; d_gene: TRBD1; j_gene: TRBJ1-1; abundance: many; len: 15; CDR3aa: CATSRGEGARTEAFF; CDR3nt: TGTGCCACCAGCAGAGGGGAGGGGGCGCGGACTGAAGCTTTCTTT
v_gene: TRBV6-5; d_gene: TRBD1; j_gene: TRBJ1-2; abundance: many; len: 15; CDR3aa: CASSSRLTGVYGYTF; CDR3nt: TGTGCCAGCAGTTCGCGACTGACAGGGGTCTATGGCTACACCTTC
v_gene: TRBV6-1; d_gene: .; j_gene: TRBJ1-2; abundance: .; len: 11; CDR3aa: CASQGTEGYTF; CDR3nt: TGTGCCAGCCAGGGAACGGAAGGCTACACCTTC
v_gene: TRBV5-1; d_gene: .; j_gene: TRBJ1-5; abundance: many; len: 17; CDR3aa: CASSLGQDVGGNQPQHF; CDR3nt: TGCGCCAGCAGCTTGGGGCAGGACGTGGGGGGCAATCAGCCCCAGCATTTT
v_gene: TRBV5-1; d_gene: .; j_gene: TRBJ1-2; abundance: many; len: 16; CDR3aa: CASSLRTEPANYGYTF; CDR3nt: TGCGCCAGCAGCCTCAGGACAGAACCCGCTAACTATGGCTACACCTTC
v_gene: TRBV6-5; d_gene: .; j_gene: TRBJ2-3; abundance: many; len: 14; CDR3aa: CASRPVASTDTQYF; CDR3nt: TGTGCCAGCCGGCCAGTCGCTAGCACAGATACGCAGTATTTT
v_gene: TRBV7-9; d_gene: .; j_gene: TRBJ2-5; abundance: many; len: 13; CDR3aa: CASSPRGDETQYF; CDR3nt: TGTGCCAGCAGCCCACGAGGAGACGAGACCCAGTACTTC
v_gene: TRBV2; d_gene: .; j_gene: TRBJ2-4; abundance: many; len: 13; CDR3aa: CASSPVGPDIQYF; CDR3nt: TGTGCCAGCAGTCCCGTGGGGCCGGACATTCAGTACTTC
v_gene: TRBV20-1; d_gene: TRBD1; j_gene: TRBJ1-1; abundance: .; len: 13; CDR3aa: CSAGTGRGTEAFF; CDR3nt: TGCAGTGCTGGGACAGGGCGCGGCACTGAAGCTTTCTTT
v_gene: TRBV30; d_gene: .; j_gene: TRBJ1-2; abundance: many; len: 10; CDR3aa: CAWSNYGYTF; CDR3nt: TGTGCCTGGAGTAACTATGGCTACACCTTC
v_gene: TRBV6-1; d_gene: TRBD1; j_gene: TRBJ2-2; abundance: .; len: 13; CDR3aa: CASSEGAVGELFF; CDR3nt: TGTGCCAGCAGCGAGGGGGCGGTCGGGGAGCTGTTTTTT
v_gene: TRBV20-1; d_gene: .; j_gene: TRBJ2-7; abundance: .; len: 12; CDR3aa: CSAGPGSYEQYF; CDR3nt: TGCAGTGCCGGGCCCGGCTCCTACGAGCAGTACTTC
v_gene: TRBV29-1; d_gene: .; j_gene: TRBJ2-7; abundance: few; len: 13; CDR3aa: CSVVSGQRYEQYF; CDR3nt: TGCAGCGTTGTATCGGGGCAGCGCTACGAGCAGTACTTC
v_gene: TRBV5-1; d_gene: TRBD2; j_gene: TRBJ2-2; abundance: .; len: 18; CDR3aa: CASSLTSGGLANTGELFF; CDR3nt: TGCGCCAGCAGCTTGACTAGCGGGGGCCTGGCGAACACCGGGGAGCTGTTTTTT
v_gene: TRBV4-1; d_gene: .; j_gene: TRBJ1-1; abundance: many; len: 15; CDR3aa: CASSQDGVGVTEAFF; CDR3nt: TGCGCCAGCAGCCAAGATGGGGTAGGGGTCACTGAAGCTTTCTTT
v_gene: TRBV11-2; d_gene: .; j_gene: TRBJ1-3; abundance: few; len: 16; CDR3aa: CASRSPGRTSGNTIYF; CDR3nt: TGTGCCAGCAGATCCCCGGGACGGACCTCTGGAAACACCATATATTTT
v_gene: TRBV15; d_gene: .; j_gene: TRBJ1-1; abundance: many; len: 13; CDR3aa: CATTESLNTEAFF; CDR3nt: TGTGCCACGACGGAGAGCCTGAACACTGAAGCTTTCTTT
v_gene: TRBV3-1; d_gene: .; j_gene: TRBJ1-2; abundance: many; len: 12; CDR3aa: CASSQEGFGYTF; CDR3nt: TGTGCCAGCAGCCAAGAAGGCTTTGGCTACACCTTC
v_gene: TRBV9; d_gene: TRBD2; j_gene: TRBJ2-4; abundance: .; len: 17; CDR3aa: CASSPSGYRGDGNIKYF; CDR3nt: TGTGCCAGCAGCCCTAGCGGGTATCGGGGGGATGGAAACATTAAGTACTTC
v_gene: TRBV9; d_gene: TRBD1; j_gene: TRBJ1-3; abundance: many; len: 15; CDR3aa: CASSPDGTGGNTIYF; CDR3nt: TGTGCCAGCAGCCCTGACGGGACAGGAGGAAACACCATATATTTT
v_gene: TRBV27; d_gene: .; j_gene: TRBJ2-7; abundance: many; len: 14; CDR3aa: CASSLRGVVDEQYF; CDR3nt: TGTGCCAGCAGTTTGCGAGGCGTGGTCGACGAGCAGTACTTC
v_gene: TRBV6-2/TRBV6-3; d_gene: .; j_gene: TRBJ2-7; abundance: .; len: 14; CDR3aa: CASSRDFRPYEQYF; CDR3nt: TGTGCCAGCAGTCGGGACTTTCGCCCCTACGAGCAGTACTTC
v_gene: TRBV6-2/TRBV6-3; d_gene: TRBD1; j_gene: TRBJ1-6; abundance: few; len: 20; CDR3aa: CASSHTPGQAVRSYNSPLHF; CDR3nt: TGTGCCAGCAGTCACACCCCGGGACAGGCCGTTCGTTCCTATAATTCACCCCTCCACTTT